A selection of T cell receptor beta chains follows, all from one sample in a study of spatial heterogeneity in lung cancer. In TCRdb, the 5' RACE reads were re-called with MiXCR into one record per CDR3 protein. The sample has around 75,000 distinct CDR3 sequences, 10% to 15% seen once. The sample was PBMCs, taken at surgery. Receptor source: a male donor with early-stage non-small cell lung cancer. Each CDR3 is given with its conserved first and last residue. D genes are given only for firm matches. Part of the rows lack a size; the others show once, few, many or a class for expanded clones.

>TRBJ1-6|many|NA|TRBV14
CASSRRDTSLGYSPLHF
TGTGCCAGCAGCCGTCGGGACACCTCTCTGGGGTATTCACCCCTCCACTTT
>TRBJ1-4|NA|TRBD1|TRBV6-6
CASTSGTGSEKLFF
TGTGCCAGCACCTCCGGGACAGGTAGCGAAAAACTGTTTTTT
>TRBJ2-2|NA|NA|TRBV24-1
CATSDLPRQDTGELFF
TGTGCCACCAGTGATTTACCGAGGCAGGACACCGGGGAGCTGTTTTTT
>TRBJ1-1|NA|TRBD1|TRBV30
CAWSVTRTGRVRRTEAFF
TGTGCCTGGAGTGTTACGAGGACAGGGCGGGTTCGTCGAACTGAAGCTTTCTTT
>TRBJ2-5|NA|TRBD2|TRBV19
CASSILSGRAGETQYF
TGTGCCAGTAGTATACTTAGCGGGAGGGCCGGAGAGACCCAGTACTTC
>TRBJ1-4|many|NA|TRBV4-2
CASSQDRGQGNEKLFF
TGTGCCAGCAGCCAAGATCGGGGCCAGGGCAATGAAAAACTGTTTTTT
>TRBJ2-1|few|TRBD1|TRBV5-1
CAGRQVPGQGVNEQFF
TGCGCCGGTAGACAGGTCCCGGGACAGGGGGTAAATGAGCAGTTCTTC
>TRBJ2-5|few|NA|TRBV10-1
CASSPGSGETQYF
TGCGCCAGCAGTCCGGGATCTGGAGAGACCCAGTACTTC
>TRBJ2-2|NA|NA|TRBV6-1
CASRGGQIGELFF
TGTGCCAGCAGGGGAGGACAGATCGGGGAGCTGTTTTTT
>TRBJ2-2|NA|NA|TRBV9
CASSVGGGYTGELFF
TGTGCCAGCAGCGTAGGCGGCGGTTACACCGGGGAGCTGTTTTTT
>TRBJ1-2|NA|NA|TRBV7-2
CASSLDHSPYYGYTF
TGTGCCAGCAGCTTAGATCACAGCCCTTACTATGGCTACACCTTC
>TRBJ2-3|NA|NA|TRBV10-3
CAISEPAGITDTQYF
TGTGCCATCAGTGAACCGGCGGGGATCACAGATACGCAGTATTTT
>TRBJ1-1|few|NA|TRBV11-2
CASRRGGREGNTEAFF
TGTGCCAGCAGGAGGGGCGGTAGGGAGGGAAATACTGAAGCTTTCTTT
>TRBJ2-1|many|NA|TRBV16
CASSQMGIEQFF
TGTGCCAGCAGCCAAATGGGGATAGAGCAGTTCTTC
>TRBJ2-7|NA|TRBD2|TRBV29-1
CSVALAGDGEQYF
TGCAGCGTTGCACTAGCGGGAGATGGGGAGCAGTACTTC
>TRBJ1-1|NA|NA|TRBV11-3
CASSHMRFGAEAFF
TGTGCCAGCAGCCATATGCGGTTTGGTGCTGAAGCTTTCTTT
>TRBJ2-2|NA|NA|TRBV12-3/TRBV12-4
CASSITGSNTGELFF
TGTGCCAGCAGTATAACAGGGTCCAACACCGGGGAGCTGTTTTTT
>TRBJ1-6|once|NA|TRBV6-1
CASSASTDSPLHF
TGTGCCAGCAGTGCCTCGACGGATTCACCCCTCCACTTT
>TRBJ2-7|many|NA|TRBV29-1
CSVEGWGTRYEQYF
TGCAGCGTTGAAGGTTGGGGGACGCGGTACGAGCAGTACTTC
>TRBJ2-7|many|NA|TRBV28
CASTGGTYEQYF
TGTGCCAGCACGGGCGGGACCTACGAGCAGTACTTC
>TRBJ2-1|NA|TRBD2|TRBV7-9
CASSSVGQREGQEQFF
TGTGCCAGCAGCTCAGTTGGCCAGCGGGAGGGACAGGAGCAGTTCTTC
>TRBJ1-6|NA|TRBD1|TRBV12-3/TRBV12-4
CASSLSRGRSPLHF
TGTGCCAGCAGTTTATCCAGGGGGCGGTCACCCCTCCACTTT
>TRBJ2-1|many|NA|TRBV20-1
CSAEFSYNEQFF
TGCAGTGCTGAATTTAGCTACAATGAGCAGTTCTTC
>TRBJ2-5|NA|TRBD2|TRBV20-1
CSAGTSGVPQETQYF
TGCAGTGCTGGGACTAGCGGAGTTCCCCAAGAGACCCAGTACTTC
>TRBJ1-5|NA|NA|TRBV7-2
CASSLEGSSQPQHF
TGTGCCAGCAGCTTAGAGGGCAGTAGTCAGCCCCAGCATTTT
>TRBJ1-1|few|TRBD1|TRBV30
CAWRQGARAFF
TGTGCCTGGAGGCAGGGGGCGCGTGCTTTCTTT
>TRBJ2-5|many|NA|TRBV7-6
CASGHQETQYF
TGTGCCAGCGGTCATCAAGAGACCCAGTACTTC
>TRBJ1-1|NA|TRBD1|TRBV20-1
CSARSDRGAFF
TGCAGTGCTAGATCGGACAGGGGAGCTTTCTTT
>TRBJ1-1|many|NA|TRBV10-3
CAISEEEWTEAFF
TGTGCCATCAGTGAAGAAGAATGGACTGAAGCTTTCTTT
>TRBJ1-1|NA|TRBD1|TRBV27
CASSLWGQANTEAFF
TGTGCCAGCAGTTTATGGGGACAGGCGAACACTGAAGCTTTCTTT
>TRBJ2-2|many|NA|TRBV4-3
CASSQDPGTAANTGELFF
TGCGCCAGCAGCCAAGACCCCGGGACGGCCGCGAACACCGGGGAGCTGTTTTTT
>TRBJ2-5|few|NA|TRBV20-1
CSARLPAAAKETQYF
TGCAGTGCTAGACTACCGGCAGCGGCTAAAGAGACCCAGTACTTC
>TRBJ2-7|few|TRBD1|TRBV19
CASPRDRHEQYF
TGTGCCAGCCCTAGGGACAGGCACGAGCAGTACTTC
>TRBJ2-5|NA|NA|TRBV9
CASSVNAGGETQYF
TGTGCCAGCAGCGTTAACGCGGGCGGGGAGACCCAGTACTTC
>TRBJ2-7|many|NA|TRBV4-2
CASSQDLHYEQYF
TGTGCCAGCAGCCAAGATTTACACTACGAGCAGTACTTC
>TRBJ1-1|few|TRBD1|TRBV27
CASSRKGGQGGNTEAFF
TGTGCCAGCAGCCGAAAGGGGGGACAGGGAGGGAACACTGAAGCTTTCTTT
>TRBJ2-7|many|NA|TRBV27
CASSPQRPYEQYF
TGTGCCAGCAGTCCACAGCGGCCCTACGAGCAGTACTTC
>TRBJ2-3|many|NA|TRBV2
CASSEIPVTQYF
TGTGCCAGCAGTGAAATCCCTGTGACGCAGTATTTT
>TRBJ1-4|NA|NA|TRBV5-5
CASSFAAPRPTNEKLFF
TGTGCCAGCAGCTTTGCCGCACCCAGACCAACTAATGAAAAACTGTTTTTT
>TRBJ2-1|many|NA|TRBV5-1
CASSIRQVLNNEQFF
TGCGCCAGCAGCATCCGACAGGTTTTGAACAATGAGCAGTTCTTC